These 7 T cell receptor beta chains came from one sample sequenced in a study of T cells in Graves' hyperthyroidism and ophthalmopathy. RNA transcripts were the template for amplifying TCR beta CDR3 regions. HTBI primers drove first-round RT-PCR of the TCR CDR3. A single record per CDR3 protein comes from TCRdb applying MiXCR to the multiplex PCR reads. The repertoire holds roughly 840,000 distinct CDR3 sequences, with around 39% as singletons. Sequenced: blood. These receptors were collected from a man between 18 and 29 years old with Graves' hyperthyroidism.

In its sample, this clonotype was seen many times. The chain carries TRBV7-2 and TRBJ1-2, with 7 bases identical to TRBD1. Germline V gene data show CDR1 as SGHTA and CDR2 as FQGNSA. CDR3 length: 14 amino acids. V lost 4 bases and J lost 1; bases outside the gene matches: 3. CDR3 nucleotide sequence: TGTGCCAGCAGCTCGGGACAGCTTAACTATGGCTACACCTTC. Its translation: CASSSGQLNYGYTF.

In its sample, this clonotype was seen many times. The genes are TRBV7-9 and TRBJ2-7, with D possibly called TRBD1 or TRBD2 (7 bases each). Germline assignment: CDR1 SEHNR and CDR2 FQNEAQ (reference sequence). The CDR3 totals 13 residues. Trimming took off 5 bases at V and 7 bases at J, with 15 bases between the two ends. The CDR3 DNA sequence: TGTGCCAGCAGCCCAGGGGGGGCGGAGGAGCAGTACTTC. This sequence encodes CASSPGGAEEQYF.

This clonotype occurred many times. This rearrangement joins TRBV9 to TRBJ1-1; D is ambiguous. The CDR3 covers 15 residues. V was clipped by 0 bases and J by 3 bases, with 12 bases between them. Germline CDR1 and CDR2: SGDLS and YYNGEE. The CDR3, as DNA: TGTGCCAGCAGCGTAGGCGGCAGGACGCACACTGAAGCTTTCTTT. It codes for CASSVGGRTHTEAFF.

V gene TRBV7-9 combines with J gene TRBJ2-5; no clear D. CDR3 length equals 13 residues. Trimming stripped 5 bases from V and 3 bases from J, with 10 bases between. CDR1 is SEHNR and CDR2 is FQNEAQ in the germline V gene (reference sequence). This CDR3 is CASSPSPEETQYF. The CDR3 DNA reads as TGTGCCAGCAGCCCGTCCCCGGAAGAGACCCAGTACTTC.

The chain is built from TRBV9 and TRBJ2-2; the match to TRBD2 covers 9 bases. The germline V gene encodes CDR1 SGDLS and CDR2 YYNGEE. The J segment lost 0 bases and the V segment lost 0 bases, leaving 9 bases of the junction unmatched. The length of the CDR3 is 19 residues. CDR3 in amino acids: CASSVDRRGTSPNTGELFF. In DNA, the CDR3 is TGTGCCAGCAGCGTAGACAGGCGAGGGACTAGCCCGAACACCGGGGAGCTGTTTTTT. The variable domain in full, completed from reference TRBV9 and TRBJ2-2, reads DSGVTQTPKHLITATGQRVTLRCSPRSGDLSVYWYQQSLDQGLQFLIQYYNGEERAKGNILERFSAQQFPDLHSELNLSSLELGDSALYFCASSVDRRGTSPNTGELFFGEGSRLTVL.

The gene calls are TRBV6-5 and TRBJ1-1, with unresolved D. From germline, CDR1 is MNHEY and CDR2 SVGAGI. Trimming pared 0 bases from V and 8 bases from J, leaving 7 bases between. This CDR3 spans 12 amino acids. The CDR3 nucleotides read TGTGCCAGCAGTTACTCGGCACAGGAAGCTTTCTTT. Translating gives CASSYSAQEAFF.

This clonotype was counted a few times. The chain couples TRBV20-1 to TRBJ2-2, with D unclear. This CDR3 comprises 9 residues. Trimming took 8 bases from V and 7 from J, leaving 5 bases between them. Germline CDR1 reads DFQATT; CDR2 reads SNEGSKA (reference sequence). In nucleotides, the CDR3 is TGCAGTCTCCACGGGGAGCTGTTTTTT. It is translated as CSLHGELFF.